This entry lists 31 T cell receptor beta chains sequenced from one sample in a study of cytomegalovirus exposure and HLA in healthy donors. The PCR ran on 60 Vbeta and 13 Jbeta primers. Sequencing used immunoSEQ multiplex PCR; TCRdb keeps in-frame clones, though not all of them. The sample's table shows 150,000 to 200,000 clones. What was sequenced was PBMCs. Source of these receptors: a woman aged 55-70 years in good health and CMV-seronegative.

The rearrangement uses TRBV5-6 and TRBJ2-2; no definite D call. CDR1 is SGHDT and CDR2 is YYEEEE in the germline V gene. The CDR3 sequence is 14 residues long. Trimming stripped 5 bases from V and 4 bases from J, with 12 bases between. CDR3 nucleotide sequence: TGTGCCAGCAGGTCCCTGGCCTCCACCGGGGAGCTGTTTTTT. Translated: CASRSLASTGELFF. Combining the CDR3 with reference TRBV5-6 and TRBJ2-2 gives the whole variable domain DAGVTQSPTHLIKTRGQQVTLRCSPKSGHDTVSWYQQALGQGPQFIFQYYEEEERQRGNFPDRFSGHQFPNYSSELNVNALLLGDSALYLCASRSLASTGELFFGEGSRLTVL.

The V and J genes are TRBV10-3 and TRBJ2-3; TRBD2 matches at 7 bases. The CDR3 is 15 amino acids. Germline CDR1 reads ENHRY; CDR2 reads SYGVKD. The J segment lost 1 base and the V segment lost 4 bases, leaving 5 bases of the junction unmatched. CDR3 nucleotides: TGTGCCATCAGTGCCGGACTAGTCGGCACAGATACGCAGTATTTT. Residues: CAISAGLVGTDTQYF.

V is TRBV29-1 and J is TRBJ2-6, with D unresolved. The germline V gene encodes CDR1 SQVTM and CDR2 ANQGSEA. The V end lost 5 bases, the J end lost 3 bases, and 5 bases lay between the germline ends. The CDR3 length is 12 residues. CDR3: CSVLSGANVLTF. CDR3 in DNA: TGCAGCGTTCTAAGTGGGGCCAACGTCCTGACTTTC.

The CDR3 protein is CASGVAGVETQYF. The CDR3, as DNA: TGTGCCTCTGGGGTAGCGGGAGTTGAGACCCAGTACTTC. The chain joins TRBV19 to TRBJ2-5; 9 nucleotides agree with TRBD2. This CDR3 comprises 13 residues. With V trimmed by 11 bases and J by 5 bases, 9 bases remained unmatched. From germline, CDR1 is LNHDA and CDR2 SQIVND (reference sequence).

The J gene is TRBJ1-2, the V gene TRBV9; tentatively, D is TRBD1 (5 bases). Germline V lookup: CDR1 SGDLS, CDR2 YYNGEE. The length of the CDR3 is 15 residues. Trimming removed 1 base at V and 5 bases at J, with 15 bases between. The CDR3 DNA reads TGTGCCAGCAGCGTATTCAGGGAAACCATTTATGGCTACACCTTC. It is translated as CASSVFRETIYGYTF.

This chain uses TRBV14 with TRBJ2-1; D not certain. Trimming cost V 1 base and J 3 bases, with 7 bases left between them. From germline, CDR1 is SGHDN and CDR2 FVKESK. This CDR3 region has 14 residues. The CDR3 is CASSQAPNYNEQFF. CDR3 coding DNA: TGTGCCAGCAGCCAAGCCCCCAACTACAATGAGCAGTTCTTC.

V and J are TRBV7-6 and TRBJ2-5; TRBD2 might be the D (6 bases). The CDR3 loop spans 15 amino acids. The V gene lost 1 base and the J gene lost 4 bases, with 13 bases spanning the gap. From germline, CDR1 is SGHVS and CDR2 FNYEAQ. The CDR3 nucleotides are TGTGCCAGCAGCTTAGGGGGGGTCGTGTCAGAGACCCAGTACTTC. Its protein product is CASSLGGVVSETQYF.

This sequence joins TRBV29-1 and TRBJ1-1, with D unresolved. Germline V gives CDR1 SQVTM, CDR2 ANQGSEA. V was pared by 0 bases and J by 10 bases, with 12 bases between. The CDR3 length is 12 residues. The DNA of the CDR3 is TGCAGCGTTGAAGATCCCGGCCGGGGAGCTTTCTTT. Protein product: CSVEDPGRGAFF. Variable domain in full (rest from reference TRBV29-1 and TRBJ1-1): SAVISQKPSRDICQRGTSLTIQCQVDSQVTMMFWYRQQPGQSLTLIATANQGSEATYESGFVIDKFPISRPNLTFSTLTVSNMSPEDSSIYLCSVEDPGRGAFFGQGTRLTVV.

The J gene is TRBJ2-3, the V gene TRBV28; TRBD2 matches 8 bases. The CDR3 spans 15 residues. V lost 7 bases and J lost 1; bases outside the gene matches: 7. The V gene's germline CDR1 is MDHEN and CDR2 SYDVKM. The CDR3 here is CASTTAGVGTDTQYF. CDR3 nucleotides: TGTGCCAGCACCACAGCGGGAGTCGGCACAGATACGCAGTATTTT.

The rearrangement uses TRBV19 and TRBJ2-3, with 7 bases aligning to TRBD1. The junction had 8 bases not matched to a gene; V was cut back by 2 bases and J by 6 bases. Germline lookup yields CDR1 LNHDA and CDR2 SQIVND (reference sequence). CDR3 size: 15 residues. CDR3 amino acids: CASSIIGGASDTQYF. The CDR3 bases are TGTGCCAGTAGTATAATAGGGGGCGCGTCCGATACGCAGTATTTT.

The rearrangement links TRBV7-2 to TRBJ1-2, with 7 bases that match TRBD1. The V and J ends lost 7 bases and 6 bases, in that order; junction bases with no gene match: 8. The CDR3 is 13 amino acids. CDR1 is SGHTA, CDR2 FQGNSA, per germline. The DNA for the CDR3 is TGTGCCAGCATGCTTATGACAGGGCATGGCTACACCTTC. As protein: CASMLMTGHGYTF.

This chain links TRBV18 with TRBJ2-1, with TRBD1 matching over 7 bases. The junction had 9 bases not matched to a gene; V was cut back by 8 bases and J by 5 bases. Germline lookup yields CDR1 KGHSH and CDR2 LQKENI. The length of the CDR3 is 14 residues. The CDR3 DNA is TGTGCCAGCACGCGTGGGGACAGAGACAATGAGCAGTTCTTC. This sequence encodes CASTRGDRDNEQFF.

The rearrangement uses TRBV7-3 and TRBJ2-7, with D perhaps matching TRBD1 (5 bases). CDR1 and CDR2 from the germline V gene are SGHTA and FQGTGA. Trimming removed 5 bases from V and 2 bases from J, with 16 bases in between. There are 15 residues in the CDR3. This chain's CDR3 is CASSALEQATYEQYF. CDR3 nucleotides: TGTGCCAGCAGCGCCCTTGAACAGGCTACCTACGAGCAGTACTTC.

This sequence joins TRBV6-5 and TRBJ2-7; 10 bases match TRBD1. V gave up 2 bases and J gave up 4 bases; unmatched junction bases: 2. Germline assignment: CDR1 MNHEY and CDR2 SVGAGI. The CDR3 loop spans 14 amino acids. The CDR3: CASSYAGQGYEQYF. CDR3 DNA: TGTGCCAGCAGTTACGCGGGACAGGGGTACGAGCAGTACTTC.

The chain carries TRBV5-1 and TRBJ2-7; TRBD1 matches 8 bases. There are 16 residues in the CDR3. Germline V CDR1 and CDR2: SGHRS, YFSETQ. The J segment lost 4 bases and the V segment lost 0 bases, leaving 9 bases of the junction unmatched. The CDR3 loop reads CASSLDGQGRSYEQYF. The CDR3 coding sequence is TGCGCCAGCAGCTTGGATGGACAGGGACGTTCGTACGAGCAGTACTTC.

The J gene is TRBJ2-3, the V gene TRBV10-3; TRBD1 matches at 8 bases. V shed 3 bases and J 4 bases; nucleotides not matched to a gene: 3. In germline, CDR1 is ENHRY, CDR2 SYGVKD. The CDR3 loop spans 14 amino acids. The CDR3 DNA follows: TGTGCCATCAGTGACGTACAGGGGGCAGATACGCAGTATTTT. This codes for CAISDVQGADTQYF.

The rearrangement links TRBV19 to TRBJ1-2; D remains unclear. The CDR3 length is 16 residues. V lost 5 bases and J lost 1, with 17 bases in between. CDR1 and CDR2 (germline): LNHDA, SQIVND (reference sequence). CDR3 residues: CASSLSNRPLNYGYTF. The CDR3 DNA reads TGTGCCAGTAGTCTCTCCAACAGACCCCTTAACTATGGCTACACCTTC.

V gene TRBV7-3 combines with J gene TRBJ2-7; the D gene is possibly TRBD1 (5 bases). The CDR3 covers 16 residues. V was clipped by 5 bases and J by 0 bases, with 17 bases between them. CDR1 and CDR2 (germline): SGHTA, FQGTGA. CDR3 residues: CASSADKTASSYEQYF. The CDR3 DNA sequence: TGTGCCAGCAGCGCCGATAAGACAGCAAGCTCCTACGAGCAGTACTTC.

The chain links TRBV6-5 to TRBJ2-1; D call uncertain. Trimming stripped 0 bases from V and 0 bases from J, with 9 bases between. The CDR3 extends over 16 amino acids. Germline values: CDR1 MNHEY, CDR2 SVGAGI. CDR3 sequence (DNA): TGTGCCAGCAGTTACTCGGGCGCAGCCTCCTACAATGAGCAGTTCTTC. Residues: CASSYSGAASYNEQFF.

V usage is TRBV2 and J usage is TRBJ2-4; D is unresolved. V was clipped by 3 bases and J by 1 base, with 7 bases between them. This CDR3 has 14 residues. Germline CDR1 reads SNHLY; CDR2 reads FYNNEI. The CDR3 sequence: CASSDHRAKNIQYF. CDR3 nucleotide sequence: TGTGCCAGCAGTGACCACCGGGCCAAAAACATTCAGTACTTC.

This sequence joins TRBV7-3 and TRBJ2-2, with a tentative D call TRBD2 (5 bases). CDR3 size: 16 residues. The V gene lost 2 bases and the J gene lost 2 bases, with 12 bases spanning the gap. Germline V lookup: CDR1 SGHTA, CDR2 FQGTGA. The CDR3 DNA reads TGTGCCAGCAGCTTACACCAGACGGGAAACACCGGGGAGCTGTTTTTT. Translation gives CASSLHQTGNTGELFF.

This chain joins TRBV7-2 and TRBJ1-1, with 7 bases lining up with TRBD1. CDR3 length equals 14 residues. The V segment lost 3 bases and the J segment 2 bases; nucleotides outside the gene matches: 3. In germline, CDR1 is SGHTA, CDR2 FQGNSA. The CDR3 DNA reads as TGTGCCAGCAGCTTTCGACAGGGAAACACTGAAGCTTTCTTT. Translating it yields CASSFRQGNTEAFF.

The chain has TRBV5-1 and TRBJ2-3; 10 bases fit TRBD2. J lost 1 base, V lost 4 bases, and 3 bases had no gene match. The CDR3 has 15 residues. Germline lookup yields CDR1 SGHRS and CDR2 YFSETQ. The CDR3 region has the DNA TGCGCCAGCAGCCTCCTAGCGGGAGGCACAGATACGCAGTATTTT. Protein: CASSLLAGGTDTQYF.

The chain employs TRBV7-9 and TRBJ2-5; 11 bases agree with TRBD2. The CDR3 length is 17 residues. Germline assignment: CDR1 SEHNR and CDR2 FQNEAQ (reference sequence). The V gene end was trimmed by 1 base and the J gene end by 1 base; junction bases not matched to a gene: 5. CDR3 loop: CASSLVGLAVSQETQYF. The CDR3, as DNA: TGTGCCAGCAGCTTAGTGGGACTAGCGGTGTCCCAAGAGACCCAGTACTTC.

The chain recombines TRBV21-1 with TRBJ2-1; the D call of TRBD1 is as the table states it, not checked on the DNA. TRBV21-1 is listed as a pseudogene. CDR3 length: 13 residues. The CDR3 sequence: CASSTGSHNEQFF. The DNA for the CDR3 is TGTGCCAGCAGCACTGGCAGTCACAATGAGCAGTTCTTC.

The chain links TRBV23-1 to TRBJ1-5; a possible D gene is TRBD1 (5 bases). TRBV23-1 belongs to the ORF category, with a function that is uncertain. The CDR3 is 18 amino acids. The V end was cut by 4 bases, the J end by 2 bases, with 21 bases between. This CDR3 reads CASSPFLWRGWCNQPQHF. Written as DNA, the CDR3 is TGCGCCAGCAGTCCCTTTTTATGGAGGGGATGGTGCAATCAGCCCCAGCATTTT.

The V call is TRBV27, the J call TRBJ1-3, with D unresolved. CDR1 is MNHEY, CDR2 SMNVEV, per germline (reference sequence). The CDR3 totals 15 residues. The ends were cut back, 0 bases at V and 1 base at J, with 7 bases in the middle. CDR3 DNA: TGTGCCAGCAGTTTATCGTGGGAGTCTGGAAACACCATATATTTT. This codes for CASSLSWESGNTIYF.

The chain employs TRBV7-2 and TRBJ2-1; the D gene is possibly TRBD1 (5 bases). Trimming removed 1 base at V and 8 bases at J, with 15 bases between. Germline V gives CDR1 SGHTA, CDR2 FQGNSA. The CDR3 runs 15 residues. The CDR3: CASSLVWGSGDEQFF. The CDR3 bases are TGTGCCAGCAGCTTAGTGTGGGGCAGTGGAGATGAGCAGTTCTTC.

The CDR3 DNA reads TGTGCCAGCTCACCTACTAGCGGGAGTTCCTACGAGCAGTACTTC. It is translated as CASSPTSGSSYEQYF. The chain combines TRBV18 with TRBJ2-7; 11 positions agree with TRBD2. With V trimmed by 3 bases and J by 1 base, 2 bases remained unmatched. The germline V gene has CDR1 KGHSH and CDR2 LQKENI. The CDR3 runs 15 residues. Looking up the rest from reference TRBV18 and TRBJ2-7 gives the full variable domain: NAGVMQNPRHLVRRRGQEARLRCSPMKGHSHVYWYRQLPEEGLKFMVYLQKENIIDESGMPKERFSAEFPKEGPSILRIQQVVRGDSAAYFCASSPTSGSSYEQYFGPGTRLTVT.

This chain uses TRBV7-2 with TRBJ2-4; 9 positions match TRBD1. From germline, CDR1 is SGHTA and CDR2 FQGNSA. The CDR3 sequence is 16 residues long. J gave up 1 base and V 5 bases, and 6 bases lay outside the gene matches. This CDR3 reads CASSKQGARAKNIQYF. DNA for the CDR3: TGTGCCAGCAGCAAACAGGGGGCGCGGGCCAAAAACATTCAGTACTTC.

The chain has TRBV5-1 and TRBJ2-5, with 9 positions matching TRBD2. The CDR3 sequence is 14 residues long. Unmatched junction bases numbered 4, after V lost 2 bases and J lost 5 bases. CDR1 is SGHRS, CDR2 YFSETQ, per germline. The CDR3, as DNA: TGCGCCAGCAGCTTTAGCGGGAGTACTGAGACCCAGTACTTC. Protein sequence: CASSFSGSTETQYF.